This T cell receptor beta chain is drawn from a study of T cells after yellow fever vaccination. TCRdb processed the 5' RACE reads anew with MiXCR; each CDR3 protein has one entry. The table records 500,000 to 650,000 distinct CDR3 sequences, about a sixth of them present only once. This clonotype appeared a few times. This sample comprised PBMCs, obtained 5 to 6 days after the first yellow fever vaccination. The sequence was collected from a young man who received the YFV17D yellow fever vaccine.

The CDR3 loop reads CASSVGLGSTDTQYF. Written as DNA, the CDR3 is TGCGCCAGCAGCGTGGGACTAGGTAGCACAGATACGCAGTATTTT. The chain has TRBV5-1 and TRBJ2-3, with 8 bases lining up with TRBD2. Trimming cost V 4 bases and J 0 bases; bases outside gene matches: 4. The germline V gene encodes CDR1 SGHRS and CDR2 YFSETQ. The CDR3 is 15 residues long.